A selection of T cell receptor beta chains follows, all from one sample in a study of T cell responses to AZD1222 COVID-19 vaccine. Clones were sequenced by immunoSEQ multiplex PCR, and TCRdb holds only the in-frame ones, with some missing. Here the sample spans approximately 110,000 clones, more than 85% being singletons. This material consisted of peripheral blood, taken on day 0 of AZD1222 vaccination. These receptors all stem from an adult in good health. The CDR3 runs from the conserved cysteine through the conserved F or W. D genes are given only for firm matches. Not all rows give a size; the values are once, few, many and, for expanded clones, a class.

>TRBV6-5|NA|TRBJ1-4|NA
CASSSALGRNEKLFF
TGTGCCAGCAGTTCCGCGCTTGGTCGTAATGAAAAACTGTTTTTT
>TRBV14|NA|TRBJ2-2|NA
CASSHLLATNTGELFF
TGTGCCAGCAGCCACCTTCTGGCGACGAACACCGGGGAGCTGTTTTTT
>TRBV9|TRBD1|TRBJ1-2|NA
CASSGHTGGTLYGYTF
TGTGCCAGCAGCGGCCACACAGGGGGGACCCTCTATGGCTACACCTTC
>TRBV7-9|NA|TRBJ1-1|NA
CASSLSAVHGAEAFF
TGTGCCAGCAGCTTATCCGCAGTCCATGGCGCTGAAGCTTTCTTT
>TRBV6-2/TRBV6-3|TRBD2|TRBJ2-3|once
CASSYSRTSGGPPAQYF
TGTGCCAGCAGTTACTCGCGGACTAGCGGGGGCCCCCCTGCGCAGTATTTT
>TRBV27|TRBD1|TRBJ1-2|once
CASSLTGVGYTF
TGTGCCAGCAGTTTAACAGGGGTAGGCTACACCTTC
>TRBV19|TRBD1|TRBJ1-2|NA
CASSTDLTGVRGYTF
TGTGCCAGTAGTACCGATCTTACAGGGGTCAGGGGCTACACCTTC
>TRBV25-1|NA|TRBJ1-1|NA
CASSGMGDSLSNTEAFF
TGTGCCAGCAGTGGGATGGGAGACAGTTTAAGTAACACTGAAGCTTTCTTT
>TRBV21-1|NA|TRBJ1-5|NA
CASSHWGTGGQPQHF
TGTGCCAGCAGCCACTGGGGTACAGGAGGACAGCCCCAGCATTTT
>TRBV14|NA|TRBJ1-2|NA
CASSPAWGGSGYTF
TGTGCCAGCAGCCCCGCTTGGGGGGGGAGTGGCTACACCTTC
>TRBV18|TRBD1|TRBJ1-1|NA
CASSRWTGKDTEAFF
TGTGCCAGCTCACGCTGGACAGGGAAGGACACTGAAGCTTTCTTT
>TRBV9|NA|TRBJ2-7|NA
CASSPLGLYEQYF
TGTGCCAGCAGCCCTCTGGGCCTCTACGAGCAGTACTTC
>TRBV7-9|NA|TRBJ2-2|NA
CASSGQTNTGELFF
TGTGCCAGCAGTGGACAGACGAACACCGGGGAGCTGTTTTTT
>TRBV11-1|TRBD1|TRBJ1-5|NA
CASSLAGDRNQPQHF
TGTGCCAGCAGCTTAGCGGGGGACAGGAATCAGCCCCAGCATTTT
>TRBV5-8|NA|TRBJ2-7|once
CASSLRPRYEQYF
TGTGCCAGCAGCTTGAGGCCGCGCTACGAGCAGTACTTC
>TRBV18|TRBD1|TRBJ2-7|NA
CASSLKLGKVDRGTYEQYF
TGTGCCAGCTCACTTAAATTGGGGAAGGTCGACAGGGGGACCTACGAGCAGTACTTC
>TRBV7-3|NA|TRBJ1-6|NA
CASSREGNSPLHF
TGTGCCAGCAGCCGGGAAGGTAATTCACCCCTCCACTTT
>TRBV15|NA|TRBJ2-7|NA
CATSRSNRGYEQYF
TGTGCCACCAGCAGATCAAACCGAGGGTACGAGCAGTACTTC
>TRBV19|NA|TRBJ1-5|NA
CASSIGPRNNQPQHF
TGTGCCAGTAGTATAGGGCCGAGGAACAATCAGCCCCAGCATTTT
>TRBV5-5|TRBD1|TRBJ1-1|NA
CASRNTGGTEAFF
TGTGCCAGCAGAAATACAGGGGGCACTGAAGCTTTCTTT
>TRBV25-1|NA|TRBJ2-1|NA
CASSEYEGGYNEQFF
TGTGCCAGCAGTGAATACGAAGGAGGGTACAATGAGCAGTTCTTC
>TRBV19|NA|TRBJ1-5|NA
CASSIDPGSGQPQHF
TGTGCCAGTAGTATAGATCCAGGGAGCGGCCAGCCCCAGCATTTT
>TRBV14|NA|TRBJ1-5|NA
CASSQGNQPQHF
TGTGCCAGCAGCCAAGGAAATCAGCCCCAGCATTTT
>TRBV4-3|NA|TRBJ2-1|NA
CASSQEGRPNNEQFF
TGCGCCAGCAGCCAAGAAGGTAGACCAAACAATGAGCAGTTCTTC
>TRBV3-1/TRBV3-2|TRBD2|TRBJ2-7|NA
CASSQGQSGRAEGQYF
TGTGCCAGCAGCCAAGGCCAGAGCGGGAGGGCTGAGGGGCAGTACTTC
>TRBV27|NA|TRBJ2-3|NA
CASSLSPPTQYF
TGTGCCAGCAGTTTATCCCCCCCTACGCAGTATTTT
>TRBV18|NA|TRBJ1-4|NA
CASSPSGDLGEKLFF
TGTGCCAGCTCACCATCGGGGGATTTGGGGGAAAAACTGTTTTTT
>TRBV30|TRBD1|TRBJ1-2|once
CAWSVHRGLNYGYTF
TGTGCCTGGAGTGTACACAGGGGGTTAAACTATGGCTACACCTTC
>TRBV7-9|NA|TRBJ1-4|NA
CAGAGNEKLFF
TGTGCCGGGGCGGGCAATGAAAAACTGTTTTTT
>TRBV10-3|NA|TRBJ1-1|NA
CAISEVTGGEAFF
TGTGCCATCAGTGAAGTGACAGGTGGGGAAGCTTTCTTT
>TRBV6-5|NA|TRBJ2-3|NA
CASSLTGPDTQYF
TGTGCCAGCAGTTTAACAGGTCCAGATACGCAGTATTTT
>TRBV7-2|NA|TRBJ2-3|NA
CASSFSSADTQYF
TGTGCCAGCAGCTTTAGCAGTGCAGATACGCAGTATTTT
>TRBV5-1|TRBD1|TRBJ1-1|NA
CASSLVPGGGTEAFF
TGCGCCAGCAGCTTGGTCCCAGGGGGAGGCACTGAAGCTTTCTTT
>TRBV21-1|NA|TRBJ1-1|NA
CASSNKVSVPWTEAFF
TGTGCCAGCAGCAACAAGGTTTCGGTCCCCTGGACTGAAGCTTTCTTT
>TRBV19|NA|TRBJ2-2|NA
CASSRGAGELFF
TGTGCCAGTAGTAGAGGGGCCGGGGAGCTGTTTTTT
>TRBV19|NA|TRBJ1-1|NA
CASSIPGIDTEAFF
TGTGCCAGTAGTATCCCAGGGATCGATACTGAAGCTTTCTTT
>TRBV6-5|NA|TRBJ1-2|once
CASSPQGTYGYTF
TGTGCCAGCAGTCCACAGGGTACCTATGGCTACACCTTC
>TRBV7-2|NA|TRBJ2-3|once
CASSLEWATDTQYF
TGTGCCAGCAGCTTGGAGTGGGCCACAGATACGCAGTATTTT
>TRBV15|NA|TRBJ1-1|NA
CATRWVQDTEAFF
TGTGCCACCCGGTGGGTACAGGACACTGAAGCTTTCTTT
>TRBV2|NA|TRBJ2-3|NA
CASSERDTDTQYF
TGTGCCAGCAGTGAAAGGGACACAGATACGCAGTATTTT
>TRBV27|NA|TRBJ1-4|NA
CASSQGHEKLFF
TGTGCCAGCTCACAGGGACATGAAAAACTGTTTTTT
>TRBV20-1|NA|TRBJ2-5|NA
CSALSQETQYF
TGCAGTGCGCTAAGTCAAGAGACCCAGTACTTC
>TRBV5-1|NA|TRBJ2-6|few
CASSLEPGANVLTF
TGCGCCAGCAGCTTGGAACCTGGGGCCAACGTCCTGACTTTC
>TRBV19|NA|TRBJ1-3|NA
CASREGGTGNTIYF
TGTGCCAGTAGGGAAGGGGGAACTGGAAACACCATATATTTT
>TRBV6-5|TRBD1|TRBJ1-2|NA
CASSKRQGESGYTF
TGTGCCAGCAGTAAACGACAGGGGGAATCCGGCTACACCTTC
>TRBV29-1|NA|TRBJ1-1|NA
CSVEGGREERAFF
TGCAGCGTCGAGGGGGGGCGCGAGGAGCGAGCTTTCTTT
>TRBV9|TRBD2|TRBJ2-5|once
CASSSLGGETQYF
TGTGCCAGCAGCTCTCTGGGGGGGGAGACCCAGTACTTC
>TRBV7-2|TRBD2|TRBJ2-5|NA
CASSFGGGETQYF
TGTGCCAGCAGCTTTGGGGGGGGAGAGACCCAGTACTTC
>TRBV7-2|NA|TRBJ2-7|few
CASSLAGRGYEQYF
TGTGCCAGCAGCTTAGCGGGGCGGGGCTACGAGCAGTACTTC
>TRBV27|NA|TRBJ1-1|once
CASSLDPRGDTEAFF
TGTGCCAGCAGTTTAGACCCTCGGGGGGACACTGAAGCTTTCTTT
>TRBV7-2|TRBD1|TRBJ2-7|NA
CASSSDRGQYF
TGTGCCAGCAGCTCGGACAGGGGGCAGTACTTC
>TRBV6-2/TRBV6-3|NA|TRBJ1-5|once
CASSWGLLGNQPQHF
TGTGCCAGCAGCTGGGGACTGCTGGGCAATCAGCCCCAGCATTTT
>TRBV27|NA|TRBJ2-6|NA
CASSLMLGSNVLTF
TGTGCCAGCAGTTTAATGTTGGGTTCCAACGTCCTGACTTTC
>TRBV20-1|NA|TRBJ2-5|NA
CSAPSGGTQYF
TGCAGTGCACCCTCCGGGGGGACCCAGTACTTC
>TRBV4-3|TRBD2|TRBJ2-3|once
CASSQDLPRGDLTDTQYF
TGCGCCAGCAGCCAAGATCTCCCCCGGGGGGACCTCACAGATACGCAGTATTTT